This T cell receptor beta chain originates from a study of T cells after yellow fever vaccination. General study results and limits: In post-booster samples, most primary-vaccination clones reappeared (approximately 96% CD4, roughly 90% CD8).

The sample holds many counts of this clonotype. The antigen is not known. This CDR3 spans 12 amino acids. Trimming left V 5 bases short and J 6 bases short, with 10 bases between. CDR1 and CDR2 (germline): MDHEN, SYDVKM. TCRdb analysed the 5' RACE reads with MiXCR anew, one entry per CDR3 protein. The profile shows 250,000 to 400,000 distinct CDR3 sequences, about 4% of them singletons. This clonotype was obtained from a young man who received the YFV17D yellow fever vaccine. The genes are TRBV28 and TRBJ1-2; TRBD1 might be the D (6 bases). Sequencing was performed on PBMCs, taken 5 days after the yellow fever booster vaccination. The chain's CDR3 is CASSPRGDGYTF. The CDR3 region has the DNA TGTGCCAGCAGTCCCAGGGGTGATGGCTACACCTTC.